This T cell receptor beta chain was sequenced during a study of blood T cells in healthy people across ages. Then a second PCR, running roughly 7 to 11 cycles, was carried out with a sample-barcoded 5' primer and a J-beta primer mix. Using its own MiXCR run on the 5' RACE reads, TCRdb lists one record per CDR3 protein. Of about 560,000 distinct CDR3 sequences in the sample, around 27% are singletons; the top ten hold about 3.3%. To note about this clonotype: Antigen unknown.

The CDR3 is 14 residues long. CDR1 and CDR2 (germline): SGHKS, YYEKEE (reference sequence). Notes on the study in general: Significant beta diversity loss was already apparent by age roughly 38, declining roughly linearly.

In addition, the sample was reused for a study of T cells of mothers and their children. That study reports: From each mother came over 8.5 million TCR beta CDR3 reads, and from each child came 3 million to 3.5 million. The overlap seen between related mothers and children slightly exceeded that of unrelated pairs, though not significantly.

The sequence came from a boy aged 2 to 10 in good health. This sequence joins TRBV5-5 and TRBJ2-7; weak D call: TRBD2 (6 bases). The J call may be faulty, since TRBJ2-1 better matches the DNA end. The specimen sequenced was blood. CDR3 amino acids: CASSFRLGVEEQFF. CDR3 DNA sequence: TGTGCCAGCAGCTTTAGACTAGGGGTAGAAGAGCAGTTCTTC.